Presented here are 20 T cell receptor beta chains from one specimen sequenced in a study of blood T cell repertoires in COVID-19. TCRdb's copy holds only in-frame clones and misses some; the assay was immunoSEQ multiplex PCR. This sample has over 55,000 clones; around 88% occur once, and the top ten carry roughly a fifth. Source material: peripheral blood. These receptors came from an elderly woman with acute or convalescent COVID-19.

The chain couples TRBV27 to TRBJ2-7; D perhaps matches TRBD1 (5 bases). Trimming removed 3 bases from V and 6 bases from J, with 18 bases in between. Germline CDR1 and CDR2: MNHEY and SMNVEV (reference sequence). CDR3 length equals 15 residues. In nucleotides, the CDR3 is TGTGCCAGCAGTTTTTCGACAGCCGGCCCTTCCGAGCAGTACTTC. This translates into CASSFSTAGPSEQYF.

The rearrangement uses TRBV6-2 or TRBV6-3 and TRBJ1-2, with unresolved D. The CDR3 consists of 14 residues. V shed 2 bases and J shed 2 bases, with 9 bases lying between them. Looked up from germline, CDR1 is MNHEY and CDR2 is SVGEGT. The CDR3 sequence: CASSYNFLNYGYTF. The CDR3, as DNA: TGTGCCAGCAGTTACAACTTTTTGAACTATGGCTACACCTTC.

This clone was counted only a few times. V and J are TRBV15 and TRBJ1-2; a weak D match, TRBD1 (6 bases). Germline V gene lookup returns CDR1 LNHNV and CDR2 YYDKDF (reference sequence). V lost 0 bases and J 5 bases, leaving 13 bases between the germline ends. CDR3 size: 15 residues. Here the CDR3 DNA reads TGTGCCACCAGCAGAGACTTTTTGGACAGATATGGCTACACCTTC. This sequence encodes CATSRDFLDRYGYTF.

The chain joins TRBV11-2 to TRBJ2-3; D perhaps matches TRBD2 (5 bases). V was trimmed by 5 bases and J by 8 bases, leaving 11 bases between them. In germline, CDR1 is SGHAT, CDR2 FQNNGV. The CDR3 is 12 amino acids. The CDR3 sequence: CASSPGLGTQYF. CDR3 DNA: TGTGCCAGCAGCCCTGGACTCGGTACGCAGTATTTT.

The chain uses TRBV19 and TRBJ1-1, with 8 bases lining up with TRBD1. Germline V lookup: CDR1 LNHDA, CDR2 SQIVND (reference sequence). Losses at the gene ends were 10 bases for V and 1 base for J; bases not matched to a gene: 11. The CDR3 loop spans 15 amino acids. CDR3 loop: CAIRAAGTGNTEAFF. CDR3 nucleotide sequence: TGTGCCATCAGAGCCGCCGGGACAGGGAACACTGAAGCTTTCTTT.

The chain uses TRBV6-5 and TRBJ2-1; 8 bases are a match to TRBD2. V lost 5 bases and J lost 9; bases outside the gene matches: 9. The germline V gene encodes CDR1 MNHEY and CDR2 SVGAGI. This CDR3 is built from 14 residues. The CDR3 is CASSLVAGLGEQFF. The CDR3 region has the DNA TGTGCCAGCAGTCTAGTAGCGGGACTGGGTGAGCAGTTCTTC.

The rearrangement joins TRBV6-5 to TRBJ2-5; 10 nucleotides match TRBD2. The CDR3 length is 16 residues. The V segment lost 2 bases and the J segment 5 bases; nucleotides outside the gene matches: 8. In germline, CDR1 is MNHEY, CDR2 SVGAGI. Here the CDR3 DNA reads TGTGCCAGCAGTTACGGGTTCGAAGCGGGGGGGGAGACCCAGTACTTC. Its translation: CASSYGFEAGGETQYF.

CDR3 sequence reads: CASSLQGGEQYF. CDR3 nucleotide sequence: TGCGCCAGCAGCTTACAGGGAGGGGAGCAGTACTTC. V and J are TRBV5-1 and TRBJ2-7, with a tentative D call TRBD2 (7 bases). Per germline, CDR1 SGHRS and CDR2 YFSETQ. The CDR3 has 12 residues. Trimming removed 2 bases at V and 7 bases at J, with 10 bases between.

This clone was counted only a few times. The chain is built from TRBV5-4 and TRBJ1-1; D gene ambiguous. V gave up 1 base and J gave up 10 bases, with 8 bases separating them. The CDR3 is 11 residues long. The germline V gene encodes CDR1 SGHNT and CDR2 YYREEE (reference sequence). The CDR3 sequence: CASSLRGTAFF. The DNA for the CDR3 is TGTGCCAGCAGCTTGCGGGGAACAGCTTTCTTT.

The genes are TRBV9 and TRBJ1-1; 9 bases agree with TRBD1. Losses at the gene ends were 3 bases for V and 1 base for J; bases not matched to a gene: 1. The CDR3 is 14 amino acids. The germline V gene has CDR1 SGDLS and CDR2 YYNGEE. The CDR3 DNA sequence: TGTGCCAGCAGCGCGGACAGGGGGAACACTGAAGCTTTCTTT. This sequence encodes CASSADRGNTEAFF.

CDR3 sequence: CASSLIRASGVTDTQYF. The DNA of the CDR3 is TGTGCCAGCAGCCTTATACGAGCTAGCGGGGTCACAGATACGCAGTATTTT. The J gene is TRBJ2-3, the V gene TRBV3-1 (or the pseudogene TRBV3-2); 9 nucleotides align to TRBD2. Trimming cost V 4 bases and J 2 bases; bases outside gene matches: 10. Germline V gene data show CDR1 as LGHDT and CDR2 as YNNKEL (reference sequence). This CDR3 has 17 amino acids.

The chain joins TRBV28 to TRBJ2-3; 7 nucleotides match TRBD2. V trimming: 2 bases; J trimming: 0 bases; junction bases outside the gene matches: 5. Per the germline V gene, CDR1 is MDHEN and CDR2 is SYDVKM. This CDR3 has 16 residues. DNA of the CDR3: TGTGCCAGCAGTTTAGCGGGGGTCACTAGCACAGATACGCAGTATTTT. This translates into CASSLAGVTSTDTQYF.

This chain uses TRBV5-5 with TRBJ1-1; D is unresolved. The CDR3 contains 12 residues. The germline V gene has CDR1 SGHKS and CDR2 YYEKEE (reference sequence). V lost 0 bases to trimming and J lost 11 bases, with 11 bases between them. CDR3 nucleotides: TGTGCCAGCAGCTTGGGGGCCGGTCGGGCTTTCTTT. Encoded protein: CASSLGAGRAFF. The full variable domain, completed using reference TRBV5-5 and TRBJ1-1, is DAGVTQSPTHLIKTRGQQVTLRCSPISGHKSVSWYQQVLGQGPQFIFQYYEKEERGRGNFPDRFSARQFPNYSSELNVNALLLGDSALYLCASSLGAGRAFFGQGTRLTVV.

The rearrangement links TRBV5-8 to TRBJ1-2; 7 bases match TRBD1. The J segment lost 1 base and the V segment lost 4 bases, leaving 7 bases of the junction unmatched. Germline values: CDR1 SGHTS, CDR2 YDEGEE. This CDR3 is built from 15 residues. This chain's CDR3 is CASSPLTGNNYGYTF. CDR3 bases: TGTGCCAGCAGCCCGTTGACAGGGAATAACTATGGCTACACCTTC.

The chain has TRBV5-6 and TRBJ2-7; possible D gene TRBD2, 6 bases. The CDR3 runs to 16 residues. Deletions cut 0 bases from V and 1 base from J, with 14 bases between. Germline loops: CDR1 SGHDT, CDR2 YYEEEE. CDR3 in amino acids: CASSLDGGGKSYEQYF. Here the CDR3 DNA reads TGTGCCAGCAGCTTGGACGGGGGTGGGAAATCCTACGAGCAGTACTTC.

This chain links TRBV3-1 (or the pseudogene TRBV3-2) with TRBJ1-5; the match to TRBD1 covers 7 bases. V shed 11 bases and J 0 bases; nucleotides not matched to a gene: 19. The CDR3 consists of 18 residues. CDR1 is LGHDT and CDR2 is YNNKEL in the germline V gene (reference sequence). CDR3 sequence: CAELRDSFILDSNQPQHF. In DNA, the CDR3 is TGTGCCGAATTACGGGACAGCTTCATTTTAGATAGCAATCAGCCCCAGCATTTT.

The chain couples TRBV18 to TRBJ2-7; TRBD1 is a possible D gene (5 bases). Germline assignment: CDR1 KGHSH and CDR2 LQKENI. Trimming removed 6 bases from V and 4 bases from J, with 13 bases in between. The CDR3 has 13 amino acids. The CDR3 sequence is CASSKGRAYEQYF. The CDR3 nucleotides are TGTGCCAGCTCTAAAGGCAGGGCTTACGAGCAGTACTTC.

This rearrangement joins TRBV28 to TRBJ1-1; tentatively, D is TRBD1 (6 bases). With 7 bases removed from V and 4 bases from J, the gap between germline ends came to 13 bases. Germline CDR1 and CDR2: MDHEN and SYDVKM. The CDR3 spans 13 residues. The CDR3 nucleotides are TGTGCCAGCACCCACCAGGGGTTCACTGAAGCTTTCTTT. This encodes CASTHQGFTEAFF.

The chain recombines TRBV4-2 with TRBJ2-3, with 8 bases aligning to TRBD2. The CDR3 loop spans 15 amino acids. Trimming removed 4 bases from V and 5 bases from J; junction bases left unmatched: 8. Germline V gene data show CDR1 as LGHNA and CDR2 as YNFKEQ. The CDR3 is CASSRTGGPGDTQYF. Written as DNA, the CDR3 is TGTGCCAGCAGCCGCACGGGGGGGCCGGGAGATACGCAGTATTTT.

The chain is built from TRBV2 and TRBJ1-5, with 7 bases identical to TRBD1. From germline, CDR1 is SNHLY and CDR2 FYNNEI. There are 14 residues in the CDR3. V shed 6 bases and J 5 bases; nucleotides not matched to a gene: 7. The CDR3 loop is CASRERQGDQPQHF. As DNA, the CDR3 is TGTGCCAGCAGGGAAAGACAGGGAGATCAGCCCCAGCATTTT.